The source of this T cell receptor (beta chain) is a study of blood T cell repertoires in COVID-19. Study-wide context: The cDNA or gDNA used as material had been derived from T cells, B-cell-depleted T cells, or PBMCs.

Unmatched junction bases numbered 9, after V lost 0 bases and J lost 6 bases. From germline, CDR1 is SGHDN and CDR2 FVKESK. The CDR3 length is 17 residues. Assay: immunoSEQ multiplex PCR; the TCRdb copy retains only in-frame clones and omits some. The data show 99,000 or so clones, with 75% to 95% seen just once and roughly 5.6% held by the top ten. The source material was peripheral blood. V is TRBV14 and J is TRBJ2-1, with 9 bases identical to TRBD1. This sequence originates from a human donor in a cohort sampled during active COVID-19. The CDR3 loop reads CASSQEFGQGWANEQFF. The CDR3 DNA follows: TGTGCCAGCAGCCAAGAGTTCGGACAGGGGTGGGCCAATGAGCAGTTCTTC.